What follows are 31 T cell receptor beta chains derived from one specimen sequenced in a study of a mutant IDH1 vaccine in newly diagnosed glioma. Sequencing was performed with immunoSEQ multiplex PCR; in TCRdb, only in-frame clones are kept and a portion is missing. The sample carries 35,000 to 50,000 clones, over 80% recorded once. No antigen has been identified for these receptors. Time point meaning: week 35, safety follow-up. Vaccine doses each comprised 300 ug of mutant IDH1 20-mer peptide, with topical imiquimod. The specimen comprised PBMCs, sampled from a glioma patient whose treatment included an IDH1 peptide vaccine. Receptors were obtained from a man aged 45-65 years with glioma.

The genes are TRBV2 and TRBJ1-5; D possibly corresponds to TRBD1 (6 bases). Germline-derived CDR1 and CDR2 are SNHLY and FYNNEI. CDR3 length equals 17 residues. The germline V and J ends were trimmed by 2 bases and 7 bases, with 21 bases remaining between them. CDR3 coding DNA: TGTGCCAGCAGTGAAAACGCGGGCCAGGGGATAGGGCAGCCCCAGCATTTT. It encodes CASSENAGQGIGQPQHF.

The chain links TRBV4-2 to TRBJ2-2; a possible D gene is TRBD2 (5 bases). CDR1 and CDR2 from the germline V gene are LGHNA and YNFKEQ. The CDR3 runs 14 residues. With 6 bases removed from V and 4 bases from J, the gap between germline ends came to 12 bases. The CDR3 sequence is CASRPSSRTGELFF. As DNA, the CDR3 is TGTGCCAGCAGACCTAGCTCGCGCACCGGGGAGCTGTTTTTT.

This clone was counted between two and nine times. CDR3 nucleotide sequence: TGTGCCAGCACCGCTTGGAAGGAAGCTTTCTTT. It codes for CASTAWKEAFF. V is TRBV6-5 and J is TRBJ1-1, with no clear D. The V and J ends lost 7 bases and 8 bases respectively, with 11 bases between them. Germline CDR1 is MNHEY and CDR2 is SVGAGI. The CDR3 loop spans 11 amino acids.

The CDR3 coding sequence is TGTGCCAGTAGTATCCGGACAGCGGGAGGCGAGCAGTACTTC. This translates into CASSIRTAGGEQYF. The V call is TRBV19, the J call TRBJ2-7; 9 nucleotides match TRBD2. Unmatched junction bases numbered 6, after V lost 3 bases and J lost 6 bases. The CDR3 consists of 14 residues. Germline V gene sequence: CDR1 LNHDA, CDR2 SQIVND (reference sequence).

The chain has TRBV15 and TRBJ1-1; maybe TRBD1 (5 bases). The ends were cut back, 0 bases at V and 3 bases at J, with 23 bases in the middle. Germline lookup yields CDR1 LNHNV and CDR2 YYDKDF (reference sequence). The CDR3 covers 19 residues. CDR3 sequence (DNA): TGTGCCACCAGCAGAGATTCGGAGCCAGTGATACGGGGGGACACTGAAGCTTTCTTT. It specifies CATSRDSEPVIRGDTEAFF.

This chain links TRBV2 with TRBJ2-3, with D maybe TRBD2 (6 bases). Looked up from germline, CDR1 is SNHLY and CDR2 is FYNNEI. Trimming stripped 1 base from V and 1 base from J, with 12 bases between. CDR3 length: 16 residues. CDR3 bases: TGTGCCAGCAGTGAAGGGGGGGACTCACGCACAGATACGCAGTATTTT. Translated, it gives CASSEGGDSRTDTQYF.

The V gene is TRBV6-6, the J gene TRBJ1-1, with TRBD1 matching 7 bases. The V and J ends lost 7 bases and 7 bases, in that order; junction bases with no gene match: 12. Germline CDR1 MNHNY, CDR2 SVGAGI (reference sequence). CDR3 length: 14 amino acids. CDR3 coding DNA: TGTGCCAGCACCTCGACAGGGAGAGGGCTTGAAGCTTTCTTT. Translated: CASTSTGRGLEAFF.

The chain links TRBV5-1 to TRBJ2-3; 8 bases are a match to TRBD2. The J segment lost 0 bases and the V segment lost 0 bases, leaving 9 bases of the junction unmatched. Germline CDR1 SGHRS, CDR2 YFSETQ. The CDR3 is 18 amino acids. The CDR3 here is CASSLAVAGIRSTDTQYF. CDR3 sequence (DNA): TGCGCCAGCAGCTTGGCGGTAGCGGGAATACGGAGCACAGATACGCAGTATTTT.

This rearrangement joins TRBV6-6 to TRBJ2-7, with D possibly being TRBD1 or TRBD2 (5 bases each). Deletions cut 5 bases from V and 9 bases from J, with 17 bases between. The CDR3 is made up of 13 amino acids. Germline values: CDR1 MNHNY, CDR2 SVGAGI (reference sequence). The DNA of the CDR3 is TGTGCCAGCAGTCAGTGGGACGGACGCGGGCAGTACTTC. Its protein is CASSQWDGRGQYF.

By frequency in the sample, this clone is medium-sized. V and J are TRBV6-5 and TRBJ2-3; a possible D gene is TRBD1 (6 bases). V dropped 7 bases and J dropped 4 bases, with 12 bases sitting between them. The CDR3 length is 13 residues. Germline values: CDR1 MNHEY, CDR2 SVGAGI. The CDR3: CASKRDNSDTQYF. The CDR3 DNA reads as TGTGCCAGCAAAAGGGACAATTCAGATACGCAGTATTTT.

The chain is built from TRBV27 and TRBJ2-5; D gene uncertain. This CDR3 comprises 17 residues. Deletions cut 2 bases from V and 4 bases from J, with 20 bases between. CDR1 is MNHEY, CDR2 SMNVEV, per germline (reference sequence). The CDR3 DNA follows: TGTGCCAGCAGTTTAAACGGACCCCTTCCATCTACAGAGACCCAGTACTTC. Translating gives CASSLNGPLPSTETQYF.

CDR3 residues: CASSSGYNEQFF. DNA of the CDR3: TGTGCCAGCTCAAGCGGTTACAATGAGCAGTTCTTC. V is TRBV2 and J is TRBJ2-1; TRBD2 is a possible D gene (5 bases). The CDR3 covers 12 residues. In germline, CDR1 is SNHLY, CDR2 FYNNEI. V was clipped by 8 bases and J by 4 bases, with 9 bases between them.

The rearrangement links TRBV14 to TRBJ1-3, with D unresolved. CDR3 size: 12 residues. Germline V CDR1 and CDR2: SGHDN, FVKESK. Trimming cost V 1 base and J 15 bases, with 13 bases left between them. The CDR3 region is CASSQGLGPKYF. The CDR3 DNA sequence: TGTGCCAGCAGCCAAGGTCTAGGACCCAAATATTTT.

The V gene is TRBV29-1, the J gene TRBJ1-1; a weak D match, TRBD1 (5 bases). Between the trimmed V and J ends, which lost 2 bases and 4 bases, there was a span of 11 bases. Germline assignment: CDR1 SQVTM and CDR2 ANQGSEA. The CDR3 is made up of 13 amino acids. The CDR3 DNA reads as TGCAGCGTTGAATGGGGGTTCGGCACTGAAGCTTTCTTT. Its translation: CSVEWGFGTEAFF.

This chain connects TRBV19 to TRBJ2-1, with 8 bases aligning to TRBD2. CDR1 is LNHDA, CDR2 SQIVND, per germline (reference sequence). V trimming: 6 bases; J trimming: 4 bases; junction bases outside the gene matches: 5. The CDR3 length is 14 residues. CDR3 amino acids: CASRAGTSYNEQFF. For the CDR3, the DNA is TGTGCCAGTAGAGCCGGGACTAGTTACAATGAGCAGTTCTTC.

The V gene is TRBV7-9, the J gene TRBJ1-5; D remains ambiguous. CDR1 and CDR2 (germline): SEHNR, FQNEAQ (reference sequence). CDR3 length: 14 residues. Trimming removed 1 base from V and 0 bases from J, with 4 bases in between. In DNA form, the CDR3 reads TGTGCCAGCAGCTTAGTAGATAGCAATCAGCCCCAGCATTTT. The encoded protein is CASSLVDSNQPQHF. Variable domain in full (rest from reference TRBV7-9 and TRBJ1-5): DTGVSQNPRHKITKRGQNVTFRCDPISEHNRLYWYRQTLGQGPEFLTYFQNEAQLEKSRLLSDRFSAERPKGSFSTLEIQRTEQGDSAMYLCASSLVDSNQPQHFGDGTRLSIL.

In this sample, this clone is medium-sized. The J gene is TRBJ2-3, the V gene TRBV11-2, with 8 bases identical to TRBD2. In germline, CDR1 is SGHAT, CDR2 FQNNGV. V was pared by 1 base and J by 0 bases, with 6 bases of the junction left unmatched. This CDR3 spans 17 amino acids. The CDR3: CASSLARGGRSTDTQYF. The CDR3 DNA reads TGTGCCAGCAGCTTAGCCCGGGGGGGACGTAGCACAGATACGCAGTATTTT.

The genes are TRBV19 and TRBJ1-2; 9 nucleotides align to TRBD1. V shed 5 bases, J shed 3 bases, and the junction held 4 bases outside the gene matches. The V gene's germline CDR1 is LNHDA and CDR2 SQIVND (reference sequence). This CDR3 region has 14 residues. Here the CDR3 reads CASSVGQGYYGYTF. DNA of the CDR3: TGTGCCAGTAGTGTGGGACAGGGATACTATGGCTACACCTTC.

The CDR3 region has the DNA TGTGCCAGCAGTTACTCGCGAGGGACTGAAGCTTTCTTT. Encoded protein: CASSYSRGTEAFF. V gene TRBV6-5 combines with J gene TRBJ1-1; D gene unclear. Trimming left V 0 bases short and J 5 bases short, with 7 bases between. Germline V lookup: CDR1 MNHEY, CDR2 SVGAGI. The CDR3 is made up of 13 amino acids.

The rearrangement joins TRBV19 to TRBJ2-3; D is undetermined. V was clipped by 2 bases and J by 1 base, with 7 bases between them. The germline V gene has CDR1 LNHDA and CDR2 SQIVND (reference sequence). CDR3 size: 14 residues. CDR3: CASSIRRGTDTQYF. The CDR3 nucleotides read TGTGCCAGTAGTATACGCCGGGGCACAGATACGCAGTATTTT. Drawing the rest from reference TRBV19 and TRBJ2-3, the complete variable domain is DGGITQSPKYLFRKEGQNVTLSCEQNLNHDAMYWYRQDPGQGLRLIYYSQIVNDFQKGDIAEGYSVSREKKESFPLTVTSAQKNPTAFYLCASSIRRGTDTQYFGPGTRLTVL.

The rearrangement links TRBV7-2 to TRBJ2-6, with TRBD2 identical over 10 bases. The CDR3 has 18 residues. J gave up 1 base and V 4 bases, and 7 bases lay outside the gene matches. Germline V gene sequence: CDR1 SGHTA, CDR2 FQGNSA. The CDR3 DNA sequence: TGTGCCAGCAGCTCATCACTAGCGGGGTTGTCTGGGGCCAACGTCCTGACTTTC. Translating it yields CASSSSLAGLSGANVLTF.

The rearrangement uses TRBV7-2 and TRBJ2-1; D not certain. Trimming took off 5 bases at V and 5 bases at J, with 7 bases between the two ends. Germline CDR1 is SGHTA and CDR2 is FQGNSA. The CDR3 totals 12 residues. The CDR3 DNA reads TGTGCCAGCAGCCAACTAAACAATGAGCAGTTCTTC. Translation: CASSQLNNEQFF. The variable domain in full, completed from reference TRBV7-2 and TRBJ2-1, reads GAGVSQSPSNKVTEKGKDVELRCDPISGHTALYWYRQSLGQGLEFLIYFQGNSAPDKSGLPSDRFSAERTGGSVSTLTIQRTQQEDSAVYLCASSQLNNEQFFGPGTRLTVL.

V gene TRBV2 combines with J gene TRBJ1-1; D remains ambiguous. There are 11 residues in the CDR3. V was trimmed by 11 bases and J by 4 bases, leaving 11 bases between them. The germline V gene encodes CDR1 SNHLY and CDR2 FYNNEI. As DNA, the CDR3 is TGTGCCGGCAAGGCGGCCACTGAAGCTTTCTTT. Its translation: CAGKAATEAFF.

The V and J genes are TRBV27 and TRBJ2-5; D may be TRBD1 (6 bases). V was clipped by 5 bases and J by 2 bases, with 15 bases between them. Germline CDR1 MNHEY, CDR2 SMNVEV (reference sequence). The CDR3 extends over 15 amino acids. CDR3 DNA sequence: TGTGCCAGCAGTCCTTGGGGTGGACAGCAAGAGACCCAGTACTTC. Protein sequence: CASSPWGGQQETQYF.

The V gene is TRBV2, the J gene TRBJ2-1, with D maybe TRBD2 (6 bases). The CDR3 extends over 16 amino acids. Germline V CDR1 and CDR2: SNHLY, FYNNEI. V was cut by 2 bases and J by 3 bases, with 14 bases left in between. The CDR3 region is CASSELRDWGYNEQFF. The CDR3 nucleotides are TGTGCCAGCAGTGAATTGAGGGACTGGGGCTACAATGAGCAGTTCTTC. The entire variable domain, with the rest obtained from reference TRBV2 and TRBJ2-1, is as follows: EPEVTQTPSHQVTQMGQEVILRCVPISNHLYFYWYRQILGQKVEFLVSFYNNEISEKSEIFDDQFSVERPDGSNFTLKIRSTKLEDSAMYFCASSELRDWGYNEQFFGPGTRLTVL.

This clone was counted once. The chain has TRBV7-9 and TRBJ1-1, with no clear D. The V gene lost 5 bases and the J gene lost 6 bases, with 10 bases spanning the gap. CDR1 and CDR2 from the germline V gene are SEHNR and FQNEAQ (reference sequence). This CDR3 has 12 amino acids. The chain's CDR3 is CASSPPSPEAFF. CDR3 coding DNA: TGTGCCAGCAGCCCTCCTTCACCTGAAGCTTTCTTT.

The genes are TRBV19 and TRBJ2-7; D perhaps matches TRBD1 (6 bases). V lost 5 bases, J lost 0 bases, and 11 bases lay in between. The germline V gene has CDR1 LNHDA and CDR2 SQIVND (reference sequence). The CDR3 consists of 14 residues. The CDR3 nucleotides are TGTGCCAGTAGTCCTCAGGGGTTCTCCTACGAGCAGTACTTC. The encoded protein is CASSPQGFSYEQYF.

The chain uses TRBV2 and TRBJ1-1; D gene uncertain. Germline V CDR1 and CDR2: SNHLY, FYNNEI. CDR3 length equals 16 residues. Trimming shortened V by 7 bases and J by 2 bases, and 20 bases separated the two germline ends. This CDR3 reads CASTSEGGFLNTEAFF. The CDR3 DNA is TGTGCCAGCACATCAGAGGGAGGGTTCCTTAACACTGAAGCTTTCTTT.

DNA of the CDR3: TGTGCCAGCAGTTTGGGAGGGAATGGGCCCTACGAGCAGTACTTC. It yields the protein CASSLGGNGPYEQYF. The V and J genes are TRBV27 and TRBJ2-7; 7 positions match TRBD2. This CDR3 has 15 residues. Germline trimming cut 3 bases from V and 2 bases from J; bases unmatched to any gene: 7. Germline CDR1 MNHEY, CDR2 SMNVEV (reference sequence).

CDR3 sequence: CASSQAGRGNYGYTF. CDR3 in DNA: TGCGCCAGCAGCCAAGCGGGACGGGGGAACTATGGCTACACCTTC. The J gene is TRBJ1-2, the V gene TRBV4-3, with D perhaps matching TRBD1 (5 bases). Trimming pared 1 base from V and 2 bases from J, leaving 11 bases between. CDR3 size: 15 residues. Germline V gene sequence: CDR1 LGHNA, CDR2 YSLEER.

The chain links TRBV9 to TRBJ1-5, with 9 nucleotides matching TRBD1. The CDR3 totals 14 residues. Germline-derived CDR1 and CDR2 are SGDLS and YYNGEE. Trimming removed 4 bases from V and 5 bases from J; junction bases left unmatched: 4. The CDR3 DNA is TGTGCCAGCAGCCTCACAGGGGGCCATCAGCCCCAGCATTTT. Its protein is CASSLTGGHQPQHF. Variable domain in full (rest from reference TRBV9 and TRBJ1-5): DSGVTQTPKHLITATGQRVTLRCSPRSGDLSVYWYQQSLDQGLQFLIQYYNGEERAKGNILERFSAQQFPDLHSELNLSSLELGDSALYFCASSLTGGHQPQHFGDGTRLSIL.